This is a list of T cell receptor beta chains from one sample in a study of T cells after yellow fever vaccination. TCRdb recomputed calls from the 5' RACE reads with MiXCR, one row per CDR3 protein. The repertoire consists of fewer than 400,000 distinct CDR3 sequences, with about 10% occurring once and the leading ten covering less than 3.5%. The specimen comprised CD4+ T cells sorted from PBMCs, sampled 45 days after the yellow fever booster vaccination. The source is a man aged 18 to 35 who received the YFV17D yellow fever vaccine. Both conserved end residues are part of each CDR3. The order of the fields is clone size, D gene, J gene, V gene, CDR3 protein, CDR3 DNA. D genes are given only for firm matches. Rows may omit the clone size; those that give it use once, few, many or a size class.

abundance: many
d_gene: .
j_gene: TRBJ2-1
v_gene: TRBV5-1
CDR3aa: CASSLGGSAGYNEQFF
CDR3nt: TGCGCCAGCAGCCTTGGCGGTTCGGCAGGCTACAATGAGCAGTTCTTC

abundance: many
d_gene: .
j_gene: TRBJ1-4
v_gene: TRBV2
CDR3aa: CASSGLGGDRRPFF
CDR3nt: TGTGCCAGCAGTGGCCTGGGGGGGGACCGCCGCCCGTTTTTT

abundance: few
d_gene: .
j_gene: TRBJ1-1
v_gene: TRBV5-1
CDR3aa: CASSNDGSLNTEAFF
CDR3nt: TGCGCCAGCAGCAACGACGGTAGCTTGAACACTGAAGCTTTCTTT

abundance: .
d_gene: .
j_gene: TRBJ1-1
v_gene: TRBV7-2
CDR3aa: CASSSRVHTEAFF
CDR3nt: TGTGCCAGCAGCTCCAGGGTCCACACTGAAGCTTTCTTT

abundance: .
d_gene: .
j_gene: TRBJ2-7
v_gene: TRBV15
CDR3aa: CATSPYGRGNYEQYF
CDR3nt: TGTGCCACCAGCCCTTACGGGCGGGGAAACTACGAGCAGTACTTC

abundance: .
d_gene: .
j_gene: TRBJ1-4
v_gene: TRBV6-2/TRBV6-3
CDR3aa: CASSYYAEKLFF
CDR3nt: TGTGCCAGCAGTTACTACGCTGAAAAACTGTTTTTT

abundance: .
d_gene: .
j_gene: TRBJ1-6
v_gene: TRBV10-3
CDR3aa: CAIARNQESPLHF
CDR3nt: TGTGCCATCGCGAGGAATCAGGAGTCACCCCTCCACTTT

abundance: few
d_gene: .
j_gene: TRBJ2-7
v_gene: TRBV4-3
CDR3aa: CASSPQGFSEQYF
CDR3nt: TGCGCCAGCAGCCCCCAGGGGTTCTCCGAGCAGTACTTC

abundance: few
d_gene: .
j_gene: TRBJ2-1
v_gene: TRBV9
CDR3aa: CASSVELGSVQFF
CDR3nt: TGTGCCAGCAGCGTAGAACTGGGGTCGGTACAGTTCTTC

abundance: .
d_gene: .
j_gene: TRBJ2-7
v_gene: TRBV4-1
CDR3aa: CASSATFRGPHYEQYF
CDR3nt: TGCGCCAGCAGCGCCACTTTTCGGGGGCCTCACTACGAGCAGTACTTC

abundance: .
d_gene: .
j_gene: TRBJ1-1
v_gene: TRBV4-3
CDR3aa: CASSQEGSEFGAFF
CDR3nt: TGCGCCAGCAGCCAAGAGGGCAGCGAATTCGGGGCTTTCTTT

abundance: .
d_gene: .
j_gene: TRBJ2-1
v_gene: TRBV6-2/TRBV6-3
CDR3aa: CASTLDSGPYNEQFF
CDR3nt: TGTGCCAGCACCCTTGACAGCGGGCCCTACAATGAGCAGTTCTTC

abundance: .
d_gene: .
j_gene: TRBJ1-1
v_gene: TRBV9
CDR3aa: CASSAGSGGMNTEAFF
CDR3nt: TGTGCCAGCAGCGCTGGGAGTGGAGGGATGAACACTGAAGCTTTCTTT

abundance: few
d_gene: .
j_gene: TRBJ2-3
v_gene: TRBV4-1
CDR3aa: CASSQVGGSSDTQYF
CDR3nt: TGCGCCAGCAGCCAAGTAGGGGGGTCCTCGGATACGCAGTATTTT

abundance: .
d_gene: .
j_gene: TRBJ1-1
v_gene: TRBV5-6
CDR3aa: CASTPRARYPEAFF
CDR3nt: TGTGCCAGCACACCCAGGGCCCGTTATCCTGAAGCTTTCTTT

abundance: few
d_gene: .
j_gene: TRBJ2-7
v_gene: TRBV7-2
CDR3aa: CASALTEGLYEQYF
CDR3nt: TGTGCCAGTGCATTGACGGAGGGGCTTTACGAGCAGTACTTC

abundance: few
d_gene: .
j_gene: TRBJ2-5
v_gene: TRBV12-3/TRBV12-4
CDR3aa: CASSLWGSETQYF
CDR3nt: TGTGCCAGCAGTTTATGGGGCTCGGAGACCCAGTACTTC

abundance: few
d_gene: .
j_gene: TRBJ2-1
v_gene: TRBV7-9
CDR3aa: CAENREPGYNEQFF
CDR3nt: TGTGCCGAAAACAGGGAACCTGGGTACAATGAGCAGTTCTTC

abundance: few
d_gene: TRBD1
j_gene: TRBJ2-7
v_gene: TRBV5-1
CDR3aa: CASSPHRDRVGEQYF
CDR3nt: TGCGCCAGCAGCCCACACCGGGACAGGGTGGGGGAGCAGTACTTC

abundance: many
d_gene: .
j_gene: TRBJ1-6
v_gene: TRBV6-6
CDR3aa: CASSYRVNSPLHF
CDR3nt: TGTGCCAGCAGTTACAGGGTCAATTCACCCCTCCACTTT

abundance: .
d_gene: TRBD1
j_gene: TRBJ1-6
v_gene: TRBV6-2/TRBV6-3
CDR3aa: CASSYPTSDRGRRSPLHF
CDR3nt: TGTGCCAGCAGTTATCCTACTTCGGACAGGGGTAGGAGATCACCCCTCCACTTT

abundance: .
d_gene: TRBD1
j_gene: TRBJ1-1
v_gene: TRBV7-3
CDR3aa: CASSSDPGQGTEAFF
CDR3nt: TGTGCCAGCAGCTCCGATCCGGGACAGGGCACTGAAGCTTTCTTT

abundance: .
d_gene: TRBD1
j_gene: TRBJ1-2
v_gene: TRBV4-2
CDR3aa: CASGDLQGRSGYTF
CDR3nt: TGTGCCAGCGGCGACTTACAGGGGAGGAGTGGCTACACCTTC

abundance: few
d_gene: TRBD1
j_gene: TRBJ1-2
v_gene: TRBV7-9
CDR3aa: CASSDRDGYTF
CDR3nt: TGTGCCAGCAGCGACAGGGATGGCTACACCTTC

abundance: few
d_gene: .
j_gene: TRBJ1-4
v_gene: TRBV10-3
CDR3aa: CAIRRQSNEKLFF
CDR3nt: TGTGCCATCCGGAGGCAGAGCAATGAAAAACTGTTTTTT

abundance: .
d_gene: .
j_gene: TRBJ1-2
v_gene: TRBV10-3
CDR3aa: CAITQGREEGYTF
CDR3nt: TGTGCCATTACTCAGGGCAGGGAAGAAGGCTACACCTTC

abundance: .
d_gene: .
j_gene: TRBJ2-5
v_gene: TRBV7-9
CDR3aa: CASSGGGSRVVGETQYF
CDR3nt: TGTGCCAGCAGCGGAGGGGGGTCTCGGGTTGTGGGGGAGACCCAGTACTTC

abundance: .
d_gene: TRBD1
j_gene: TRBJ2-1
v_gene: TRBV5-1
CDR3aa: CASSSGTVYNEQFF
CDR3nt: TGCGCCAGCAGCTCCGGGACAGTCTACAATGAGCAGTTCTTC

abundance: .
d_gene: .
j_gene: TRBJ1-1
v_gene: TRBV6-5
CDR3aa: CASSTSGGSGAEAFF
CDR3nt: TGTGCCAGCAGTACTAGCGGGGGCAGCGGGGCTGAAGCTTTCTTT

abundance: many
d_gene: .
j_gene: TRBJ2-5
v_gene: TRBV5-6
CDR3aa: CASRSQGWETQYF
CDR3nt: TGTGCCAGCAGGTCACAGGGTTGGGAGACCCAGTACTTC

abundance: few
d_gene: .
j_gene: TRBJ2-2
v_gene: TRBV28
CDR3aa: CASSLYRELFF
CDR3nt: TGTGCCAGCAGTTTATATCGAGAGCTGTTTTTT

abundance: .
d_gene: .
j_gene: TRBJ2-3
v_gene: TRBV20-1
CDR3aa: CSARSGLVRVYTDTQYF
CDR3nt: TGCAGTGCTAGATCTGGTCTCGTGCGGGTCTACACAGATACGCAGTATTTT

abundance: many
d_gene: .
j_gene: TRBJ2-1
v_gene: TRBV7-9
CDR3aa: CASSRDYNEQFF
CDR3nt: TGTGCCAGCAGCCGAGATTACAATGAGCAGTTCTTC

abundance: .
d_gene: TRBD2
j_gene: TRBJ2-3
v_gene: TRBV6-2/TRBV6-3
CDR3aa: CASSHLPGGGPTDTQYF
CDR3nt: TGTGCCAGCAGTCACCTCCCTGGCGGGGGGCCGACAGATACGCAGTATTTT

abundance: few
d_gene: .
j_gene: TRBJ2-2
v_gene: TRBV27
CDR3aa: CASRPQGGELFF
CDR3nt: TGTGCCAGCAGGCCCCAGGGCGGGGAGCTGTTTTTT

abundance: few
d_gene: TRBD1
j_gene: TRBJ1-1
v_gene: TRBV5-1
CDR3aa: CASRSQGGALMNTEAFF
CDR3nt: TGCGCCAGCAGATCTCAGGGGGGGGCCTTAATGAACACTGAAGCTTTCTTT

abundance: few
d_gene: TRBD1
j_gene: TRBJ2-1
v_gene: TRBV5-1
CDR3aa: CASSAGQGVGYNEQFF
CDR3nt: TGCGCCAGCAGCGCGGGACAGGGTGTGGGATACAATGAGCAGTTCTTC

abundance: .
d_gene: .
j_gene: TRBJ2-1
v_gene: TRBV5-1
CDR3aa: CASSFEVSSYNEQFF
CDR3nt: TGCGCCAGCAGCTTCGAGGTAAGCTCCTACAATGAGCAGTTCTTC

abundance: few
d_gene: .
j_gene: TRBJ2-5
v_gene: TRBV7-9
CDR3aa: CASSLGSGVETQYF
CDR3nt: TGTGCCAGCAGCTTAGGGTCAGGGGTTGAGACCCAGTACTTC

abundance: .
d_gene: TRBD1
j_gene: TRBJ1-2
v_gene: TRBV6-5
CDR3aa: CASSLGQGTAGYTF
CDR3nt: TGTGCCAGCAGCTTAGGACAGGGTACGGCCGGCTACACCTTC

abundance: few
d_gene: .
j_gene: TRBJ2-3
v_gene: TRBV7-2
CDR3aa: CASSYTLRGTDTQYF
CDR3nt: TGTGCCAGCAGCTACACTTTACGGGGCACAGATACGCAGTATTTT

abundance: many
d_gene: .
j_gene: TRBJ2-5
v_gene: TRBV4-1
CDR3aa: CASSREGTGKETQYF
CDR3nt: TGCGCCAGCAGCCGAGAGGGGACTGGAAAAGAGACCCAGTACTTC

abundance: few
d_gene: .
j_gene: TRBJ2-7
v_gene: TRBV6-6
CDR3aa: CASSYSERGPYEQYF
CDR3nt: TGTGCCAGCAGTTACTCCGAAAGGGGTCCCTACGAGCAGTACTTC

abundance: .
d_gene: .
j_gene: TRBJ2-3
v_gene: TRBV7-3
CDR3aa: CASRYRDPITDTQYF
CDR3nt: TGTGCCAGCAGATACCGGGATCCCATCACAGATACGCAGTATTTT

abundance: few
d_gene: .
j_gene: TRBJ1-1
v_gene: TRBV28
CDR3aa: CASSLFGGPNTEAFF
CDR3nt: TGTGCCAGCAGTTTATTTGGGGGGCCCAACACTGAAGCTTTCTTT

abundance: .
d_gene: .
j_gene: TRBJ1-6
v_gene: TRBV7-3
CDR3aa: CASSRGGSSYNSPLHF
CDR3nt: TGTGCCAGCAGCCGTGGCGGAAGTTCCTATAATTCACCCCTCCACTTT